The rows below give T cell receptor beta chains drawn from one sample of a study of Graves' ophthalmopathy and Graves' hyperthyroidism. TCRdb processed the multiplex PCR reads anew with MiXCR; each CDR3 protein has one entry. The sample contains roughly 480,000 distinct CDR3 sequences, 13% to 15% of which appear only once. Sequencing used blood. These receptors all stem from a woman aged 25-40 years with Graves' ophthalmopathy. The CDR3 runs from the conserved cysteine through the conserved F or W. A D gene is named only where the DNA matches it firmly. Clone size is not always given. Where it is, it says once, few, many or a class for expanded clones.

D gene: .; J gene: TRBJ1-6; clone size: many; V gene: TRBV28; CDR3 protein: CASSFGTSSYNSPLHF; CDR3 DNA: TGTGCCAGCAGTTTTGGGACCTCTAGCTATAATTCACCCCTCCACTTT
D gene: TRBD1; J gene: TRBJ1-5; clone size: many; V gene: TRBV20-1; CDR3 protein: CSAPEEGALGAQHF; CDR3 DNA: TGCAGTGCTCCTGAGGAGGGGGCCCTCGGGGCCCAGCATTTT
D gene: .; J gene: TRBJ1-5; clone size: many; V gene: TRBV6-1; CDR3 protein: CASSETTGTWVEPQHF; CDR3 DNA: TGTGCCAGCAGTGAAACTACAGGGACTTGGGTTGAGCCCCAGCATTTT
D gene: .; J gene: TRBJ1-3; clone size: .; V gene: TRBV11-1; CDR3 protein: CASSPSWGPSGNTIYF; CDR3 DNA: TGTGCCAGCAGCCCATCTTGGGGGCCCTCTGGAAACACCATATATTTT
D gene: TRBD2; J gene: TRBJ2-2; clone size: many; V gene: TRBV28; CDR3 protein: CASSWLAGARELFF; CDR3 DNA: TGTGCCAGCAGTTGGCTAGCGGGAGCCCGGGAGCTGTTTTTT
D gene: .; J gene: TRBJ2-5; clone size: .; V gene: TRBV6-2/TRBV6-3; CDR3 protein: CASSYPMGETEAQYF; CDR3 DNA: TGTGCCAGCAGTTACCCAATGGGTGAGACAGAGGCCCAGTACTTC
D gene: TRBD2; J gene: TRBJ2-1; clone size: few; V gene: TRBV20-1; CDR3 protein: CSARSLADYNEQFF; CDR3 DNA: TGCAGTGCTAGGTCGCTAGCGGATTACAATGAGCAGTTCTTC
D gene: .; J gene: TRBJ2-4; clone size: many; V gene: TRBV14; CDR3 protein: CASSQVTGVGNIQYF; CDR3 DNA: TGTGCCAGCAGCCAAGTGACCGGGGTGGGAAACATTCAGTACTTC
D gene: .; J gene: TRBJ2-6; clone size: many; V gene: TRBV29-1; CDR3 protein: CSVEGGTGANVLTF; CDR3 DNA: TGCAGCGTTGAGGGTGGAACTGGGGCCAACGTCCTGACTTTC
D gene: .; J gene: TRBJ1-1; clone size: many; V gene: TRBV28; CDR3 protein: CASSLWSTEAFF; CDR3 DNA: TGTGCCAGCAGTTTATGGAGCACTGAAGCTTTCTTT
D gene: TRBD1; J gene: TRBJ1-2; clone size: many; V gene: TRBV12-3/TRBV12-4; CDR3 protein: CASSSDRGYGYTF; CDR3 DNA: TGTGCCAGCAGTTCAGACAGGGGTTACGGCTACACCTTC
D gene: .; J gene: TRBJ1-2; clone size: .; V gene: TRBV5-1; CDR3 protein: CASNLKGFYGYTF; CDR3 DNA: TGCGCCAGCAACTTAAAGGGGTTCTATGGCTACACCTTC
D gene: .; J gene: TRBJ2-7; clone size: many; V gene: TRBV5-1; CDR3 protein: CASSLNVGTYEQYF; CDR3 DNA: TGCGCCAGCAGCTTGAACGTCGGCACCTACGAGCAGTACTTC
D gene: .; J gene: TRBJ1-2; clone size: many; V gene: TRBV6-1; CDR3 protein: CASRPAGYTF; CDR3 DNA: TGTGCCAGCAGGCCAGCTGGCTACACCTTC
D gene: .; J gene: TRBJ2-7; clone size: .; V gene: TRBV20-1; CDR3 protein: CSAPDFYEQYF; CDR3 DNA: TGCAGTGCTCCGGACTTTTACGAGCAGTACTTC
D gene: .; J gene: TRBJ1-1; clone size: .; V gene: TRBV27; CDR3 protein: CASTPGGSGRVAFF; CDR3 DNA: TGTGCCAGCACCCCAGGCGGATCGGGAAGGGTAGCTTTCTTT
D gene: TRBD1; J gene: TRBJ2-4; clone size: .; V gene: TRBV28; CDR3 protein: CASSLPYRGDIKYF; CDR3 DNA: TGTGCCAGCAGTTTACCCTACAGGGGAGACATTAAGTACTTC
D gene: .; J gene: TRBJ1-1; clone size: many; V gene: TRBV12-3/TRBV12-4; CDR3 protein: CASSFLLSPSVGAFF; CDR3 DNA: TGTGCCAGCAGTTTTCTTCTCTCCCCCAGCGTAGGAGCTTTCTTT
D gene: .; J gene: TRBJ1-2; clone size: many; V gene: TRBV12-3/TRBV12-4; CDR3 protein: CASSVQGHYGYTF; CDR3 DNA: TGTGCCAGCAGTGTACAGGGACACTATGGCTACACCTTC
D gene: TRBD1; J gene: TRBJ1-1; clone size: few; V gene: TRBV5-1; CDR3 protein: CASAEGTGGGGTEAFF; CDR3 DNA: TGCGCCAGCGCCGAGGGGACAGGGGGTGGTGGCACTGAAGCTTTCTTT
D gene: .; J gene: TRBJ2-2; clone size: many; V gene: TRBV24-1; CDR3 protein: CATSDLGGSTGELFF; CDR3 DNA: TGTGCCACCAGTGATTTGGGGGGAAGCACCGGGGAGCTGTTTTTT
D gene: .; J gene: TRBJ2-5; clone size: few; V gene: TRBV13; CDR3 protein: CASSPKEGPLKETQYF; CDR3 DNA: TGTGCCAGCAGTCCCAAGGAGGGACCCTTAAAAGAGACCCAGTACTTC
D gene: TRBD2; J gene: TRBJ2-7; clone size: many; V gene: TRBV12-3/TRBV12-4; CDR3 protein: CASSSSTGTSGGTYYEQYF; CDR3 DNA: TGTGCCAGCAGTTCTAGTACCGGGACTAGCGGGGGGACGTACTACGAGCAGTACTTC
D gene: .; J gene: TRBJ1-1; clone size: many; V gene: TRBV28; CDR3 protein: CASSLSSRHTEAFF; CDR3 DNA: TGTGCCAGCAGTTTATCTAGCCGCCACACTGAAGCTTTCTTT
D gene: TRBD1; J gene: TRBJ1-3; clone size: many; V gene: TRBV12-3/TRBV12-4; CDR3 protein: CASTTGAGNTIYF; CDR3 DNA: TGTGCCAGCACCACAGGGGCTGGAAACACCATATATTTT
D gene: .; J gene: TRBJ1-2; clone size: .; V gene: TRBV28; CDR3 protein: CASSLDILPYGYTF; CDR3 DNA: TGTGCCAGCAGTCTCGACATCTTGCCCTATGGCTACACCTTC
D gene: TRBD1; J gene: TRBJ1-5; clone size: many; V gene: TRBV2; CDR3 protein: CASNRRGTEPQHF; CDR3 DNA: TGTGCCAGCAATCGTAGAGGGACAGAGCCCCAGCATTTT
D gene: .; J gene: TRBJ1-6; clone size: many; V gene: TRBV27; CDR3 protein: CASSKPGSPSPLHF; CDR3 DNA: TGTGCCAGCAGTAAACCAGGGTCCCCTTCACCCCTCCACTTT
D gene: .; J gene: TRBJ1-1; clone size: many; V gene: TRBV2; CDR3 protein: CASSALTSYTEAFF; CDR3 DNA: TGTGCCAGCAGTGCGTTAACCTCTTACACTGAAGCTTTCTTT
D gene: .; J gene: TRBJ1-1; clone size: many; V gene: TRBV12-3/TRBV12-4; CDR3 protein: CASSRQTTMNTEAFF; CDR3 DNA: TGTGCCAGCAGTCGACAGACAACCATGAACACTGAAGCTTTCTTT
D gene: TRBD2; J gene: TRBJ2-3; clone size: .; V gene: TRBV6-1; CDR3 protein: CASSSSGSYTDTQYF; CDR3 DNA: TGTGCCAGCAGCTCTAGCGGGAGCTACACAGATACGCAGTATTTT
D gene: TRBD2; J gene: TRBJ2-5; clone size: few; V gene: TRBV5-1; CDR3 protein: CASSLALTGGETQYF; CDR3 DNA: TGCGCCAGCAGCTTGGCCTTGACGGGAGGCGAGACCCAGTACTTC
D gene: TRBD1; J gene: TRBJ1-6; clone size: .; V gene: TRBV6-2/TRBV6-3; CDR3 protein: CASTYRGGSPLHF; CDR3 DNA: TGTGCCAGCACCTACAGGGGGGGTTCACCCCTCCACTTT
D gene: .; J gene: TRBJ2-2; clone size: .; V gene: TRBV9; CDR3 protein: CASSVAGVHTGELFF; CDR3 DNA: TGTGCCAGCAGCGTAGCGGGAGTTCACACCGGGGAGCTGTTTTTT
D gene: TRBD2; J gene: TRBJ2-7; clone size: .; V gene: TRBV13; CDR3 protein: CASSLERSGRELEQYF; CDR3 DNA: TGTGCCAGCAGCTTAGAACGAAGCGGGAGAGAGCTCGAGCAGTACTTC
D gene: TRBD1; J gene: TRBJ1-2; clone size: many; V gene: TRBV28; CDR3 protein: CASSQGTGFYGYTF; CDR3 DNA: TGTGCCAGCAGCCAAGGGACAGGGTTCTATGGCTACACCTTC
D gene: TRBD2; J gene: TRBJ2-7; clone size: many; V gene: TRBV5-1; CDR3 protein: CASSLVGLAGGIGHEQYF; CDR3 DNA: TGCGCCAGCAGCTTGGTGGGACTAGCGGGAGGAATCGGCCACGAGCAGTACTTC
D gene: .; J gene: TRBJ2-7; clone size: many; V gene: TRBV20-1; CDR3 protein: CSAISRYEQYF; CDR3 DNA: TGCAGTGCTATTTCCAGGTACGAGCAGTACTTC
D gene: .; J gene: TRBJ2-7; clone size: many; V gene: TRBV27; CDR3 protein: CASSFQGVQYF; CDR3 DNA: TGTGCCAGCAGTTTTCAAGGGGTGCAGTACTTC
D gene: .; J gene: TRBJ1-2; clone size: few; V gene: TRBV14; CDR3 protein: CASSPHTGSLGGYTF; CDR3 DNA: TGTGCCAGCAGCCCTCATACAGGGTCCTTGGGTGGCTACACCTTC
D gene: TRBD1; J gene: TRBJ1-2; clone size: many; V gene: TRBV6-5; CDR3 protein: CASSSTTRGTYGYTF; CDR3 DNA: TGTGCCAGCAGTTCGACTACCAGGGGGACCTATGGCTACACCTTC